A single sample is the source of the 27 T cell receptor beta chains below, sequenced in a study of post-analysis software for immune sequencing data. These receptors have no known antigen. Findings and limits, study-wide: A handful of TRBV segments (TRBV5-6, TRBV5-1 and TRBV20-1 among them) occurred more frequently in patients than in controls.

The authors incorporated unique molecular identifiers into the TCR beta cDNA libraries. TCRdb re-called the PCR reads with MiXCR, one entry per CDR3 protein. The table has about 260,000 distinct CDR3 sequences, 36% seen once; the top ten hold under 5.5%. The source material was blood. The receptors come from a girl under 18 with multiple sclerosis.

The rearrangement joins TRBV29-1 to TRBJ2-7; TRBD1 agrees at 7 bases. Germline trimming cut 5 bases from V and 4 bases from J; bases unmatched to any gene: 5. The germline V gene encodes CDR1 SQVTM and CDR2 ANQGSEA. This CDR3 has 12 residues. The CDR3 region is CSVSGTAYEQYF. In DNA, the CDR3 is TGCAGCGTTTCGGGGACAGCTTACGAGCAGTACTTC.

There are many counts of this clonotype. The chain has TRBV10-3 and TRBJ1-2, with unresolved D. V was pared by 8 bases and J by 0 bases, with 7 bases between. Germline values: CDR1 ENHRY, CDR2 SYGVKD. The CDR3 has 12 residues. The CDR3 sequence is CAIATSNYGYTF. In DNA, the CDR3 is TGTGCCATCGCCACGTCTAACTATGGCTACACCTTC.

The chain has TRBV27 and TRBJ2-5, with D unclear. The CDR3 loop spans 13 amino acids. Deletions cut 3 bases from V and 5 bases from J, with 10 bases between. Per the germline V gene, CDR1 is MNHEY and CDR2 is SMNVEV (reference sequence). The CDR3 coding sequence is TGTGCCAGCAGTTTGGGTCCCTACGAGACCCAGTACTTC. Translated, it gives CASSLGPYETQYF.

The table lists this clonotype with many counts. The chain couples TRBV18 to TRBJ2-1; D unresolved. This CDR3 spans 15 amino acids. The ends were cut back, 0 bases at V and 0 bases at J, with 6 bases in the middle. In germline, CDR1 is KGHSH, CDR2 LQKENI. CDR3 DNA: TGTGCCAGCTCACCACCGAGCGTCTCCTACAATGAGCAGTTCTTC. Its protein product is CASSPPSVSYNEQFF.

This clonotype was seen ten or more times. The chain links TRBV7-2 to TRBJ2-1, with D hard to call. Germline CDR1 and CDR2: SGHTA and FQGNSA. Between the trimmed V and J ends, which lost 6 bases and 10 bases, there was a span of 13 bases. The CDR3 runs 12 residues. CDR3 sequence reads: CASRLVASEQFF. CDR3 coding DNA: TGTGCCAGCAGGTTGGTGGCCTCCGAGCAGTTCTTC.

Of note for this clonotype: A much larger clone sits a single nucleotide away, making a read error possible. V and J are TRBV7-9 and TRBJ2-1; 7 positions agree with TRBD2. Matching the DNA end better, TRBJ2-7 makes the J call doubtful. Looked up from germline, CDR1 is SEHNR and CDR2 is FQNEAQ (reference sequence). The CDR3 is made up of 16 amino acids. DNA for the CDR3: TGTGCCAGCAGCCAGAGGGACTACCCACCCGGCAATGAGCAGTACTTC. Translated, it gives CASSQRDYPPGNEQYF.

This clonotype was counted only a few times. The chain recombines TRBV4-1 with TRBJ1-5; unclear D gene. This CDR3 contains 14 residues. Trimming stripped 0 bases from V and 6 bases from J, with 9 bases between. From germline, CDR1 is MGHRA and CDR2 YSYEKL. CDR3 in amino acids: CASSQDQAGQPQHF. The DNA of the CDR3 is TGCGCCAGCAGCCAAGATCAGGCCGGTCAGCCCCAGCATTTT.

This clonotype was detected many times. CDR3: CASSFVSGARNGYTF. CDR3 sequence (DNA): TGTGCCAGCAGTTTCGTATCGGGGGCGCGGAATGGCTACACCTTC. V and J are TRBV12-3 or TRBV12-4 and TRBJ1-2; D may be TRBD1 (6 bases). The V end was cut by 3 bases, the J end by 6 bases, with 17 bases between. The CDR3 has 15 residues.

This clonotype has just a few counts. CDR3 bases: TGCAGCGTTGAGGCAGGGGGCGCCGGCTATGGCTACACCTTC. Translation: CSVEAGGAGYGYTF. The V gene is TRBV29-1, the J gene TRBJ1-2, with TRBD1 matching over 8 bases. Germline lookup yields CDR1 SQVTM and CDR2 ANQGSEA. This CDR3 is 14 amino acids long. V lost 3 bases, J lost 4 bases, and 7 bases stayed unmatched.

V gene TRBV6-1 combines with J gene TRBJ2-2, with TRBD2 matching 10 bases. Trimming cost V 4 bases and J 3 bases; bases outside gene matches: 5. Germline-derived CDR1 and CDR2 are MNHNS and SASEGT. The length of the CDR3 is 16 residues. CDR3: CASSGPGLAYTGELFF. In DNA form, the CDR3 reads TGTGCCAGCAGTGGTCCGGGACTAGCGTACACCGGGGAGCTGTTTTTT.

The chain links TRBV28 to TRBJ2-1; TRBD2 aligns across 8 bases. CDR3 size: 13 residues. Per the germline V gene, CDR1 is MDHEN and CDR2 is SYDVKM. J lost 13 bases, V lost 3 bases, and 8 bases had no gene match. The CDR3 sequence: CASSFSGEETQFF. The CDR3 DNA sequence: TGTGCCAGCAGTTTTAGCGGGGAAGAGACCCAGTTCTTC.

This CDR3 is CSARRSGGAQTGELFF. Written as DNA, the CDR3 is TGCAGTGCTAGGCGTAGCGGGGGGGCGCAGACCGGGGAGCTGTTTTTT. The V gene is TRBV20-1, the J gene TRBJ2-2, with 11 bases aligning to TRBD2. Germline CDR1 and CDR2: DFQATT and SNEGSKA (reference sequence). The junction had 8 bases not matched to a gene; V was cut back by 3 bases and J by 5 bases. This CDR3 contains 16 residues.

V gene TRBV28 combines with J gene TRBJ2-3; either TRBD1 or TRBD2 may fit D (5 bases each). The V end was cut by 1 base, the J end by 0 bases, with 23 bases between. Germline CDR1 and CDR2: MDHEN and SYDVKM. This CDR3 has 20 residues. The CDR3, as DNA: TGTGCCAGCAGTTTATATACAGCGAAGGGACCGCGATCTAGCACAGATACGCAGTATTTT. Amino acid sequence: CASSLYTAKGPRSSTDTQYF.

This clonotype came up many times. The chain employs TRBV6-6 and TRBJ1-2; 7 bases map to TRBD1. This CDR3 region has 15 residues. In germline, CDR1 is MNHNY, CDR2 SVGAGI (reference sequence). V was pared by 2 bases and J by 5 bases, with 8 bases of the junction left unmatched. Here the CDR3 reads CASSYPSTGWYGYTF. The DNA of the CDR3 is TGTGCCAGCAGTTACCCATCGACAGGGTGGTATGGCTACACCTTC.

This clonotype occurred many times. The chain recombines TRBV7-9 with TRBJ1-6; possible D gene TRBD1, 6 bases. Germline V gene sequence: CDR1 SEHNR, CDR2 FQNEAQ (reference sequence). The germline V and J ends were trimmed by 5 bases and 10 bases, with 15 bases remaining between them. The CDR3 contains 14 residues. The DNA of the CDR3 is TGTGCCAGCAGCCCGCAAGGACAGCAGTCACCCCTCCACTTT. Amino acids: CASSPQGQQSPLHF.

Concerning this clonotype itself: Since a much larger clone is just one base distant, this may be a read error. This chain joins TRBV28 and TRBJ2-1, with D tentatively TRBD2 (6 bases). CDR1 is MDHEN, CDR2 SYDVKM, per germline. The CDR3 length is 13 residues. This CDR3 is CATRGGGYNGQFF. The CDR3 coding sequence is TGTGCCACCCGGGGAGGCGGTTACAATGGGCAGTTCTTC.

With respect to this clonotype: A read error is possible here, since a much larger clone lies one base away. The rearrangement joins TRBV6-5 to TRBJ2-1; 9 bases map to TRBD2. This CDR3 is built from 14 residues. Trimming removed 0 bases from V and 12 bases from J; junction bases left unmatched: 6. Germline loops: CDR1 MNHEY, CDR2 SVGAGI. Here the CDR3 reads CASSYSSAGGGQFF. The CDR3, as DNA: TGTGCCAGCAGTTACTCGTCGGCGGGGGGGGGGCAGTTCTTC.

The chain carries TRBV28 and TRBJ2-2; possible D gene TRBD1, 6 bases. V dropped 6 bases and J dropped 3 bases, with 14 bases sitting between them. The germline V gene encodes CDR1 MDHEN and CDR2 SYDVKM. The CDR3 has 15 amino acids. CDR3 loop: CASRVQGLDTGELFF. The CDR3 nucleotides are TGTGCCAGCAGGGTACAGGGTTTAGACACCGGGGAGCTGTTTTTT. The full variable domain, its missing parts supplied by reference TRBV28 and TRBJ2-2, is DVKVTQSSRYLVKRTGEKVFLECVQDMDHENMFWYRQDPGLGLRLIYFSYDVKMKEKGDIPEGYSVSREKKERFSLILESASTNQTSMYLCASRVQGLDTGELFFGEGSRLTVL.

The sample holds many counts of this clonotype. This chain links TRBV20-1 with TRBJ2-3; D call uncertain. Trimming removed 4 bases from V and 0 bases from J, with 5 bases in between. Germline-derived CDR1 and CDR2 are DFQATT and SNEGSKA (reference sequence). This CDR3 contains 12 residues. The CDR3 region is CSAKPSTDTQYF. DNA of the CDR3: TGCAGTGCTAAGCCTAGCACAGATACGCAGTATTTT.

This sequence joins TRBV18 and TRBJ2-3; 8 nucleotides match TRBD1. CDR1 is KGHSH and CDR2 is LQKENI in the germline V gene. This CDR3 contains 17 residues. Germline trimming cut 3 bases from V and 2 bases from J; bases unmatched to any gene: 10. The CDR3 protein is CASSPLPRTGNTDTQYF. CDR3 nucleotide sequence: TGTGCCAGCTCACCCCTTCCCCGGACAGGGAACACAGATACGCAGTATTTT. Supplemented by reference TRBV18 and TRBJ2-3, the full variable domain reads NAGVMQNPRHLVRRRGQEARLRCSPMKGHSHVYWYRQLPEEGLKFMVYLQKENIIDESGMPKERFSAEFPKEGPSILRIQQVVRGDSAAYFCASSPLPRTGNTDTQYFGPGTRLTVL.

The chain uses TRBV10-3 and TRBJ2-5; 10 positions agree with TRBD2. V shed 2 bases, J shed 0 bases, and the junction held 6 bases outside the gene matches. CDR3 length: 17 amino acids. Germline V gene data show CDR1 as ENHRY and CDR2 as SYGVKD. CDR3 coding DNA: TGTGCCATCAGTGAGGGAGCGGGAGGGGTGTACCAAGAGACCCAGTACTTC. It codes for CAISEGAGGVYQETQYF.

V and J are TRBV5-1 and TRBJ2-1; possible D gene TRBD1, 6 bases. There are 15 residues in the CDR3. CDR1 and CDR2 (germline): SGHRS, YFSETQ. With 0 bases removed from V and 3 bases from J, the gap between germline ends came to 10 bases. CDR3 sequence reads: CASSLDGQNYNEQFF. CDR3 bases: TGCGCCAGCAGCTTGGATGGACAGAACTACAATGAGCAGTTCTTC.

This clonotype has a handful of counts. J is TRBJ1-5 and V is TRBV19, with D unclear. Germline loops: CDR1 LNHDA, CDR2 SQIVND (reference sequence). CDR3 length equals 12 residues. V was shortened by 4 bases and J by 6 bases, with 7 bases between the two germline ends. The CDR3 DNA is TGTGCCAGTAGTAAGGGCGGTCAGCCCCAGCATTTT. This sequence encodes CASSKGGQPQHF.

This chain joins TRBV5-1 and TRBJ1-2, with 8 bases that match TRBD1. Germline trimming cut 0 bases from V and 8 bases from J; bases unmatched to any gene: 3. There are 13 residues in the CDR3. Per the germline V gene, CDR1 is SGHRS and CDR2 is YFSETQ. The DNA for the CDR3 is TGCGCCAGCAGCTTGGGAGGACAGGGCGGCTACACCTTC. Encoded protein: CASSLGGQGGYTF.

This clonotype was detected only once. J is TRBJ2-3 and V is TRBV5-1; TRBD2 agrees at 9 bases. The junction had 6 bases not matched to a gene; V was cut back by 4 bases and J by 0 bases. Germline V gives CDR1 SGHRS, CDR2 YFSETQ. The CDR3 totals 16 residues. CDR3 sequence: CASSGGLASSTDTQYF. CDR3 bases: TGCGCCAGCAGCGGAGGACTAGCGTCTAGCACAGATACGCAGTATTTT.

V and J are TRBV20-1 and TRBJ2-7; a possible D gene is TRBD2 (6 bases). The CDR3 sequence is 19 residues long. V lost 2 bases and J lost 0, with 26 bases in between. CDR1 DFQATT and CDR2 SNEGSKA come from the germline V gene (reference sequence). The CDR3 DNA reads as TGCAGTGCTAGATCCACTAGAGCGGGCACCACCACCGCCTCCTACGAGCAGTACTTC. This codes for CSARSTRAGTTTASYEQYF.

A word on this clonotype: Just one base apart from a much larger clone, this may be a read error. V gene TRBV6-5 combines with J gene TRBJ2-1, with 10 positions matching TRBD2. V lost 2 bases to trimming and J lost 6 bases; unmatched junction nucleotides: 13. This CDR3 region has 18 residues. The germline CDR1 and CDR2 sequences are MNHEY and SVGAGI. CDR3: CASSYGLAGAPFGNEQFF. DNA of the CDR3: TGTGCCAGCAGTTACGGGCTAGCGGGGGCCCCCTTCGGCAATGAGCAGTTCTTC.